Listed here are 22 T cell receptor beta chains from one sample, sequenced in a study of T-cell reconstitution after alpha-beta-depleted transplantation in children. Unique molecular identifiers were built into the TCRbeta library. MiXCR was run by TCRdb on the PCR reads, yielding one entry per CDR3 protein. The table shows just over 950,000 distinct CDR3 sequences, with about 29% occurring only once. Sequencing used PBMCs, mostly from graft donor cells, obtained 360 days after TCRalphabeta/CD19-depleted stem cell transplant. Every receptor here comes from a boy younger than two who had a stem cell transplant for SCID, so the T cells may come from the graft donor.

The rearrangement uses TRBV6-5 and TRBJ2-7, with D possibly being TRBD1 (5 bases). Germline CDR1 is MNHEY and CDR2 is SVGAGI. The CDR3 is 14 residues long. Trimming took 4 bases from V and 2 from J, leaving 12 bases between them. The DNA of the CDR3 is TGTGCCAGCAGTTTGTACAGGCAGACCTACGAGCAGTACTTC. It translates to CASSLYRQTYEQYF.

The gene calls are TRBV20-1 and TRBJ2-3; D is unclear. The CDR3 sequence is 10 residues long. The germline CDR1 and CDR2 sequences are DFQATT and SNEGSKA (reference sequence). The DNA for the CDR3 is TGCTCCCGTACTTCAGATACGCAGTATTTT. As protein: CSRTSDTQYF.

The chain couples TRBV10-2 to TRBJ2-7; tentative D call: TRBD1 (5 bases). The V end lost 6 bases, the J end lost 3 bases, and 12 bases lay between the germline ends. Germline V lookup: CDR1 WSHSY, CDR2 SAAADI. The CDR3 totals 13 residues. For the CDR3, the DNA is TGCGCCAGCAGGGAGAACAGGTTCTACGAGCAGTACTTC. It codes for CASRENRFYEQYF.

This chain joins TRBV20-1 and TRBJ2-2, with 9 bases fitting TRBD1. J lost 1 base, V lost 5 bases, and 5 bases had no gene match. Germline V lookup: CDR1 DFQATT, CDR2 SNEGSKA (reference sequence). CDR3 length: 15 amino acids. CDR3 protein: CSALTDRGNTGELFF. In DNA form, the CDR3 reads TGCAGTGCTTTAACGGACAGGGGGAACACCGGGGAGCTGTTTTTT.

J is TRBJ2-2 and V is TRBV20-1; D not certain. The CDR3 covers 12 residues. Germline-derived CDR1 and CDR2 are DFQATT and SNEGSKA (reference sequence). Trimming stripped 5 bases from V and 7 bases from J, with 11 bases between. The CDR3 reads CSAPASGGELFF. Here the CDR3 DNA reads TGCAGTGCTCCTGCCTCAGGCGGGGAGCTGTTTTTT.

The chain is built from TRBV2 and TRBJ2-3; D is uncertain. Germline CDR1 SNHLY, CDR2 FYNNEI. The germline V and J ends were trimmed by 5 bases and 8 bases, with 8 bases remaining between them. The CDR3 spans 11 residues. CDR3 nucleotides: TGTGCCAGCAGTCCCGAGTCTACGCAGTATTTT. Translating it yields CASSPESTQYF.

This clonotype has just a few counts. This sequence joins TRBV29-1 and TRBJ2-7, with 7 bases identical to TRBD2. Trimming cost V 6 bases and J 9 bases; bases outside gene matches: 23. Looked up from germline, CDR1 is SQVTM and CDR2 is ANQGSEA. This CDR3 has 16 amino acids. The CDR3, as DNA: TGCAGCGTAACGGGTTTTGGGGGGGGAAAAAAGTTGCGGCAGTACTTC. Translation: CSVTGFGGGKKLRQYF.

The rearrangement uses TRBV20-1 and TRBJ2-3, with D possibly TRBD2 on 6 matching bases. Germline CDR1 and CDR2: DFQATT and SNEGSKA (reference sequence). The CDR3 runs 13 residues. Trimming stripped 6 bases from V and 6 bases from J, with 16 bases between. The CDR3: CSAPNGGLDTQYF. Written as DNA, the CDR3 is TGCAGTGCCCCGAACGGAGGGCTGGATACGCAGTATTTT.

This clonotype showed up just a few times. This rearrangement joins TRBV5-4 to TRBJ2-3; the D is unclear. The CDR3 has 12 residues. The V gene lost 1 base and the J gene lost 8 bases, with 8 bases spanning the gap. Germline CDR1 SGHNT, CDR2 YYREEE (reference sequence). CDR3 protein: CASSLNYGTQYF. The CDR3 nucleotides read TGTGCCAGCAGCTTGAACTACGGTACGCAGTATTTT.

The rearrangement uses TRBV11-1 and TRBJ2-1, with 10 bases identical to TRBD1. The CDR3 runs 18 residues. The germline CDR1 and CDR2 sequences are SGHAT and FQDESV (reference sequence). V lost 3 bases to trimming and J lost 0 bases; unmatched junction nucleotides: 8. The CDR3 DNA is TGTGCCAGCAGCTTCGGGACAGGGGCAGCGAGCTCCTACAATGAGCAGTTCTTC. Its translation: CASSFGTGAASSYNEQFF.

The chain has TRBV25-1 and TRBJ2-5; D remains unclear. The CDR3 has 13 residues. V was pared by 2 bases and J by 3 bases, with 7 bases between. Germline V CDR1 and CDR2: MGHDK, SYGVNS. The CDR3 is CASSEGSEETQYF. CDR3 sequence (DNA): TGTGCCAGCAGTGAAGGGTCAGAAGAGACCCAGTACTTC.

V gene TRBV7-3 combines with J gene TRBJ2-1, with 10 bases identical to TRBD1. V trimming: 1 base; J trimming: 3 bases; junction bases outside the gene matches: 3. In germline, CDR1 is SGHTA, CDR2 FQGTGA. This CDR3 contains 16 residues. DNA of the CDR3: TGTGCCAGCAGCTTAATGGGACAGGGGTTCTACAATGAGCAGTTCTTC. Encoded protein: CASSLMGQGFYNEQFF.

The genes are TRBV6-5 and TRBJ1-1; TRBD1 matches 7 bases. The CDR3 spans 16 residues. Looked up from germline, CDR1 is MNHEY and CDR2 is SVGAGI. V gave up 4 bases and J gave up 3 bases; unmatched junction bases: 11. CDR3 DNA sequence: TGTGCCAGCAGTTCGGCCAACAGGGGTGGGGACACTGAAGCTTTCTTT. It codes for CASSSANRGGDTEAFF.

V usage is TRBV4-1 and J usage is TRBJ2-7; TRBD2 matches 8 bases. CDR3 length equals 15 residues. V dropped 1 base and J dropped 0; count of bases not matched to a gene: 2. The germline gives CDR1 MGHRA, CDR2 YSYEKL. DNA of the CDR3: TGCGCCAGCAGCCAAGCCGGGGGGGTCTCCTACGAGCAGTACTTC. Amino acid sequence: CASSQAGGVSYEQYF.

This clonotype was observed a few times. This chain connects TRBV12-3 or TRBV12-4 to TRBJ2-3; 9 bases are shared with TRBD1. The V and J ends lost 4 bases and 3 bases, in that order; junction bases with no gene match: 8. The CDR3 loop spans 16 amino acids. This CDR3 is CASSSIGTGRTDTQYF. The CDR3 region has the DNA TGTGCCAGCAGTTCCATCGGGACAGGGAGGACAGATACGCAGTATTTT.

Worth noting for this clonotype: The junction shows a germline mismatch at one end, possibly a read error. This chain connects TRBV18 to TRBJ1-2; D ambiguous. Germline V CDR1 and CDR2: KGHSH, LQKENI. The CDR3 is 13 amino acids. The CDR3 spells CASSPPEGAGRVF. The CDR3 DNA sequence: TGTGCCAGCTCACCACCCGAGGGAGCCGGAAGGGTCTTC. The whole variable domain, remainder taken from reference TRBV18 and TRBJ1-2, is NAGVMQNPRHLVRRRGQEARLRCSPMKGHSHVYWYRQLPEEGLKFMVYLQKENIIDESGMPKERFSAEFPKEGPSILRIQQVVRGDSAAYFCASSPPEGAGRVFGSGTRLTVV.

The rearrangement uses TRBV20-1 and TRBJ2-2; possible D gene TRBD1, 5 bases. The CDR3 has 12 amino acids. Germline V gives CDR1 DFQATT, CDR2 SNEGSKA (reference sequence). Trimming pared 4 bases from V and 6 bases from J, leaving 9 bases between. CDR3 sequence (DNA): TGCAGTGCTACAGGGTACCCCGGGGAGCTGTTTTTT. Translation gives CSATGYPGELFF.

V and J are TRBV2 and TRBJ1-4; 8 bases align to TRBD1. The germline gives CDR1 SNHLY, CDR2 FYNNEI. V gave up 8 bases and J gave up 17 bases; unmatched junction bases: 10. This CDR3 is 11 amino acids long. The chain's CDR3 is CASGVRGHLFF. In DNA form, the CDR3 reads TGTGCCAGCGGGGTCAGGGGGCACCTATTTTTT.

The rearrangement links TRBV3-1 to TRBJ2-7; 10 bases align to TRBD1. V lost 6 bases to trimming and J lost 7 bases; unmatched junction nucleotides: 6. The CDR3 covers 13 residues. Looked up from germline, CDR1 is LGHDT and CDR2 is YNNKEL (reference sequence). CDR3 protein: CASRRQGAEEQYF. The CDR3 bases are TGTGCCAGCAGGCGACAGGGGGCTGAGGAGCAGTACTTC.

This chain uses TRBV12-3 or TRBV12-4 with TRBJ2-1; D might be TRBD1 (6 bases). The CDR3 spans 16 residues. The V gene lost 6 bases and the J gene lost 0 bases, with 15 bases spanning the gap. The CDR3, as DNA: TGTGCCAGCAGCCCCTTACAGGGAAGCTCCTACAATGAGCAGTTCTTC. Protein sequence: CASSPLQGSSYNEQFF.

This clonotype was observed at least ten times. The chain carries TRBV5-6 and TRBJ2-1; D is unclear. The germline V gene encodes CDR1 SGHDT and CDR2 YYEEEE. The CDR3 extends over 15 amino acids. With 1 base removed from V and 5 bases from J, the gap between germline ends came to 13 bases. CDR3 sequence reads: CASSLFGLVHNEQFF. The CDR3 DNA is TGTGCCAGCAGCTTGTTCGGGCTGGTCCACAATGAGCAGTTCTTC.

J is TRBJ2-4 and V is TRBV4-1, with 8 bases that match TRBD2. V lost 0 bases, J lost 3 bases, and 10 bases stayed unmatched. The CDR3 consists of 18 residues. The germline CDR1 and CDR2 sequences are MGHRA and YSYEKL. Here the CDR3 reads CASSQDRGGAGDKNIQYF. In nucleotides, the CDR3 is TGCGCCAGCAGCCAAGATCGGGGGGGGGCCGGGGACAAAAACATTCAGTACTTC.